The 18 T cell receptor beta chains given below trace back to one sample, sequenced in a study of shared clonotypes between healthy human individuals. Profiled with immunoSEQ multiplex PCR; TCRdb holds only in-frame clones, not every one. The sample has under 650,000 clones; about 95% are singletons. Sequencing was carried out using naive CD4+ T cells sorted from blood. Subset given: CD45RA+ positively selected. The receptors here all came from a woman in her thirties in good health.

This sequence joins TRBV4-1 and TRBJ1-2; no clear D gene. Germline assignment: CDR1 MGHRA and CDR2 YSYEKL. V gave up 0 bases and J gave up 7 bases, with 24 bases separating them. The CDR3 length is 18 residues. Here the CDR3 DNA reads TGCGCCAGCAGCCAAGATTTGGGCCTCATCCACCCCGTGGGTGGCTACACCTTC. Encoded protein: CASSQDLGLIHPVGGYTF.

This chain uses TRBV28 with TRBJ2-1; tentative D call: TRBD1 (6 bases). Germline lookup yields CDR1 MDHEN and CDR2 SYDVKM. V shed 3 bases and J shed 6 bases, with 12 bases lying between them. This CDR3 has 14 amino acids. DNA of the CDR3: TGTGCCAGCAGTTTGTCGCTAGGGGGCAATGAGCAGTTCTTC. Amino acids: CASSLSLGGNEQFF.

This rearrangement joins TRBV15 to TRBJ2-5; TRBD2 matches 14 bases. V shed 1 base and J 4 bases; nucleotides not matched to a gene: 2. From germline, CDR1 is LNHNV and CDR2 YYDKDF (reference sequence). This CDR3 is built from 16 residues. The CDR3 spells CATSRAGLAGVETQYF. For the CDR3, the DNA is TGTGCCACCAGCAGAGCGGGACTAGCGGGAGTAGAGACCCAGTACTTC.

The rearrangement links TRBV19 to TRBJ1-5; TRBD1 agrees at 7 bases. With V trimmed by 7 bases and J by 3 bases, 6 bases remained unmatched. Germline CDR1 reads LNHDA; CDR2 reads SQIVND (reference sequence). The CDR3 is 14 residues long. The CDR3 nucleotides read TGTGCCAGTAAGACACAGGGGAACAATCAGCCCCAGCATTTT. As protein: CASKTQGNNQPQHF. The full variable domain, in which reference TRBV19 and TRBJ1-5 provide the parts outside the CDR3, is DGGITQSPKYLFRKEGQNVTLSCEQNLNHDAMYWYRQDPGQGLRLIYYSQIVNDFQKGDIAEGYSVSREKKESFPLTVTSAQKNPTAFYLCASKTQGNNQPQHFGDGTRLSIL.

The chain couples TRBV19 to TRBJ2-7, with D perhaps assigned TRBD1 or TRBD2 (5 bases each). The CDR3 extends over 14 amino acids. The V end was cut by 8 bases, the J end by 2 bases, with 16 bases between. CDR1 and CDR2 from the germline V gene are LNHDA and SQIVND (reference sequence). CDR3 DNA: TGTGCCAGTCGGGATAAGGGACCCCCCTACGAGCAGTACTTC. It translates to CASRDKGPPYEQYF.

V usage is TRBV19 and J usage is TRBJ2-3; 7 bases agree with TRBD2. The germline V gene has CDR1 LNHDA and CDR2 SQIVND (reference sequence). J was trimmed by 1 base and V by 7 bases; bases with no gene match: 5. This CDR3 spans 14 amino acids. CDR3 in amino acids: CASNVRGGTDTQYF. DNA of the CDR3: TGTGCCAGTAACGTCCGGGGGGGCACAGATACGCAGTATTTT.

The rearrangement joins TRBV5-1 to TRBJ2-7, with 11 positions matching TRBD2. Germline-derived CDR1 and CDR2 are SGHRS and YFSETQ. J was trimmed by 6 bases and V by 4 bases; bases with no gene match: 9. This CDR3 comprises 15 residues. The CDR3 coding sequence is TGCGCCAGCAGCCTCACTAGCGGGAGCTCTCTCGAGCAGTACTTC. It specifies CASSLTSGSSLEQYF.

J is TRBJ1-3 and V is TRBV6-5, with D tentatively TRBD1 (5 bases). This CDR3 has 13 amino acids. CDR1 and CDR2 from the germline V gene are MNHEY and SVGAGI. Trimming stripped 5 bases from V and 3 bases from J, with 8 bases between. CDR3 DNA: TGTGCCAGCAGTGACAGCTATGGAAACACCATATATTTT. Its protein is CASSDSYGNTIYF.

The V gene is TRBV19, the J gene TRBJ2-7; D remains unclear. Germline-derived CDR1 and CDR2 are LNHDA and SQIVND (reference sequence). This CDR3 is built from 16 residues. V lost 4 bases and J lost 2, with 18 bases in between. CDR3 sequence (DNA): TGTGCCAGTAGTACCGATCGGGCAGGATACACCTACGAGCAGTACTTC. It specifies CASSTDRAGYTYEQYF.

The chain carries TRBV28 and TRBJ2-5; 7 bases fit TRBD2. TRBJ2-7 matches the DNA end more closely, so the J call is doubtful. The CDR3 extends over 15 amino acids. CDR1 is MDHEN and CDR2 is SYDVKM in the germline V gene. CDR3 DNA: TGTGCCAGCAGCCTCTCGTCCAGCGGGAACTACGAGCAGTACTTC. It specifies CASSLSSSGNYEQYF.

The rearrangement joins TRBV5-1 to TRBJ2-3; 9 bases align to TRBD2. Per the germline V gene, CDR1 is SGHRS and CDR2 is YFSETQ. CDR3 length: 17 residues. V shed 4 bases and J 0 bases; nucleotides not matched to a gene: 9. In nucleotides, the CDR3 is TGCGCCAGCAGCGAAATCTTGACTAGCGGAAGCACAGATACGCAGTATTTT. Translating it yields CASSEILTSGSTDTQYF.

The chain has TRBV28 and TRBJ2-2, with D tentatively TRBD1 (6 bases). Germline V gene data show CDR1 as MDHEN and CDR2 as SYDVKM. The germline V and J ends were trimmed by 5 bases and 3 bases, with 13 bases remaining between them. This CDR3 is built from 15 residues. The CDR3: CASSPGVRDTGELFF. The CDR3 region has the DNA TGTGCCAGCAGTCCAGGGGTTCGGGACACCGGGGAGCTGTTTTTT.

The chain joins TRBV28 to TRBJ2-3; D is tentatively TRBD1 or TRBD2 (5 bases each). This CDR3 region has 14 residues. The ends were cut back, 3 bases at V and 2 bases at J, with 9 bases in the middle. The germline gives CDR1 MDHEN, CDR2 SYDVKM. CDR3 DNA sequence: TGTGCCAGCAGTTTTATCGGGACCACAGATACGCAGTATTTT. Amino acids: CASSFIGTTDTQYF.

The CDR3, as DNA: TGTGCCAGCAGGTTGGGGGCTTCTGAGACCCAGTACTTC. It is translated as CASRLGASETQYF. The genes are TRBV2 and TRBJ2-5; D is possibly TRBD1 (6 bases). V was clipped by 6 bases and J by 5 bases, with 13 bases between them. Per the germline V gene, CDR1 is SNHLY and CDR2 is FYNNEI. This CDR3 has 13 residues.

This chain links TRBV4-1 with TRBJ1-1; a possible D gene is TRBD1 (5 bases). This CDR3 is built from 16 residues. Trimming cost V 4 bases and J 3 bases, with 18 bases left between them. Germline CDR1 is MGHRA and CDR2 is YSYEKL. Here the CDR3 reads CASSLLARGGDTEAFF. Written as DNA, the CDR3 is TGCGCCAGCAGCCTCCTCGCCCGGGGAGGGGACACTGAAGCTTTCTTT.

The chain recombines TRBV6-1 with TRBJ2-7; 11 bases map to TRBD2. In germline, CDR1 is MNHNS, CDR2 SASEGT. The CDR3 totals 17 residues. Germline trimming cut 3 bases from V and 2 bases from J; bases unmatched to any gene: 9. CDR3 nucleotide sequence: TGTGCCAGCAGTGACCCCGCTAGCGGGAGGCGAACCTACGAGCAGTACTTC. It yields the protein CASSDPASGRRTYEQYF.

This chain connects TRBV6-5 to TRBJ2-7, with 8 bases identical to TRBD1. The CDR3 has 15 residues. The ends lost 6 bases at V and 4 bases at J; junction bases unmatched: 11. From germline, CDR1 is MNHEY and CDR2 SVGAGI. In nucleotides, the CDR3 is TGTGCCAGCAGGCCGCTCGGGGACAGGAAATACGAGCAGTACTTC. Translated: CASRPLGDRKYEQYF.

This clone came up once. The rearrangement links TRBV30 to TRBJ1-6; TRBD1 matches 8 bases. The CDR3 sequence is 15 residues long. Trimming took 2 bases from V and 5 from J; bases not matched to a gene: 5. Germline CDR1 GTSNPN, CDR2 SVGIG (reference sequence). DNA of the CDR3: TGTGCCTGGAGTCCCTGGACAGGGAATAATTCACCCCTCCACTTT. Translation gives CAWSPWTGNNSPLHF.